The 23 T cell receptor beta chains presented below share a single source sample, sequenced in a study of blood T cell repertoires in COVID-19. Clones were sequenced by immunoSEQ multiplex PCR, and TCRdb holds only the in-frame ones, with some missing. The sample has 300,000 or so clones, more than 70% seen once. The sequenced sample consisted of peripheral blood. Source of these receptors: a woman between 50 and 59 years old with acute or convalescent COVID-19.

V usage is TRBV5-1 and J usage is TRBJ1-1, with 10 bases fitting TRBD1. CDR1 and CDR2 (germline): SGHRS, YFSETQ. J was trimmed by 2 bases and V by 4 bases; bases with no gene match: 8. There are 16 residues in the CDR3. The CDR3: CASSPLRDRGNTEAFF. The CDR3 bases are TGCGCCAGCAGCCCGCTCCGGGACAGGGGAAACACTGAAGCTTTCTTT.

This chain connects TRBV21-1 to TRBJ1-2. TRBV21-1 is classified as a pseudogene. The CDR3 spans 17 residues. This chain's CDR3 is CASSFRVPFLSNYGYTF. The CDR3 DNA reads TGTGCCAGCAGCTTCCGGGTCCCCTTTTTGAGTAACTATGGCTACACCTTC.

The V gene is TRBV15, the J gene TRBJ2-1, with D tentatively TRBD2 (6 bases). CDR3 size: 14 residues. Trimming removed 5 bases from V and 5 bases from J, with 13 bases in between. Germline V gene sequence: CDR1 LNHNV, CDR2 YYDKDF (reference sequence). The CDR3 here is CATSRDSYNNEQFF. DNA of the CDR3: TGTGCCACCAGCCGGGACTCCTATAACAATGAGCAGTTCTTC. The variable domain in full, completed from reference TRBV15 and TRBJ2-1, reads DAMVIQNPRYQVTQFGKPVTLSCSQTLNHNVMYWYQQKSSQAPKLLFHYYDKDFNNEADTPDNFQSRRPNTSFCFLDIRSPGLGDTAMYLCATSRDSYNNEQFFGPGTRLTVL.

The chain is built from TRBV9 and TRBJ2-3; D is possibly TRBD1 (6 bases). V dropped 6 bases and J dropped 2 bases, with 10 bases sitting between them. This CDR3 region has 13 residues. CDR1 and CDR2 from the germline V gene are SGDLS and YYNGEE. The CDR3 DNA reads TGTGCCAGCAAGGGACACCTCACAGATACGCAGTATTTT. This encodes CASKGHLTDTQYF.

This chain links TRBV12-3 or TRBV12-4 with TRBJ1-1, with TRBD1 as a possible D gene (6 bases). V was clipped by 5 bases and J by 2 bases, with 9 bases between them. The CDR3 covers 13 residues. This CDR3 reads CASSRQVNTEAFF. In DNA form, the CDR3 reads TGTGCCAGCAGTCGACAGGTTAACACTGAAGCTTTCTTT.

J is TRBJ2-3 and V is TRBV24-1; TRBD1 aligns across 7 bases. This CDR3 contains 14 residues. Germline assignment: CDR1 KGHDR and CDR2 SFDVKD. Germline trimming cut 3 bases from V and 3 bases from J; bases unmatched to any gene: 2. CDR3 region: CATSDTQGTDTQYF. CDR3 nucleotides: TGTGCCACCAGTGATACACAGGGGACAGATACGCAGTATTTT.

The V call is TRBV6-5, the J call TRBJ1-3; D remains unclear. Germline V gene data show CDR1 as MNHEY and CDR2 as SVGAGI. Trimming removed 10 bases at V and 7 bases at J, with 11 bases between. The CDR3 covers 11 residues. CDR3: CATIGGNTIYF. The CDR3 DNA follows: TGTGCCACCATCGGAGGGAACACCATATATTTT.

The V and J genes are TRBV11-2 and TRBJ2-3; D is ambiguous. Trimming removed 4 bases from V and 3 bases from J, with 2 bases in between. In germline, CDR1 is SGHAT, CDR2 FQNNGV. This CDR3 contains 11 residues. The CDR3 DNA follows: TGTGCCAGCAGCTCAACAGATACGCAGTATTTT. Translation gives CASSSTDTQYF.

This chain uses TRBV9 with TRBJ1-5; TRBD1 is a possible D gene (6 bases). The CDR3 contains 14 residues. Germline CDR1 SGDLS, CDR2 YYNGEE. Trimming took off 1 base at V and 3 bases at J, with 8 bases between the two ends. The CDR3 loop reads CASSVTGNNQPQHF. The CDR3 bases are TGTGCCAGCAGCGTAACAGGGAACAATCAGCCCCAGCATTTT.

J is TRBJ1-4 and V is TRBV14, with D hard to call. This CDR3 spans 16 amino acids. V was shortened by 3 bases and J by 8 bases, with 19 bases between the two germline ends. Germline lookup yields CDR1 SGHDN and CDR2 FVKESK. The CDR3 DNA sequence: TGTGCCAGCAGCCATGGAGGGCCAACCCTATCGGAAAAACTGTTTTTT. Amino acids: CASSHGGPTLSEKLFF.

This clone was counted only a few times. V gene TRBV30 combines with J gene TRBJ2-7; maybe TRBD1 (5 bases). This CDR3 has 13 residues. Trimming cost V 5 bases and J 0 bases, with 11 bases left between them. Germline CDR1 GTSNPN, CDR2 SVGIG (reference sequence). CDR3 in amino acids: CAWQTVFSYEQYF. In nucleotides, the CDR3 is TGTGCCTGGCAGACAGTATTCTCCTACGAGCAGTACTTC. Filled out from reference TRBV30 and TRBJ2-7, the complete variable domain reads SQTIHQWPATLVQPVGSPLSLECTVEGTSNPNLYWYRQAAGRGLQLLFYSVGIGQISSEVPQNLSASRPQDRQFILSSKKLLLSDSGFYLCAWQTVFSYEQYFGPGTRLTVT.

The chain has TRBV3-1 (or the pseudogene TRBV3-2) and TRBJ1-3; D is uncertain. The V and J ends lost 7 bases and 4 bases respectively, with 14 bases between them. There are 14 residues in the CDR3. The germline V gene encodes CDR1 LGHDT and CDR2 YNNKEL (reference sequence). In DNA, the CDR3 is TGTGCCAGCACCCTAGCGGGTGGAGGAAACACCATATATTTT. It codes for CASTLAGGGNTIYF.

The chain carries TRBV5-4 and TRBJ2-1, with 13 bases matching TRBD2. V was clipped by 4 bases and J by 3 bases; unmatched bases: 7. This CDR3 contains 17 residues. The germline V gene has CDR1 SGHNT and CDR2 YYREEE (reference sequence). The CDR3 spells CASSPGLAGSYYNEQFF. The CDR3 coding sequence is TGTGCCAGCAGCCCGGGACTAGCGGGATCCTACTACAATGAGCAGTTCTTC.

This chain links TRBV19 with TRBJ1-2; weak D call: TRBD1 (5 bases). The ends were cut back, 5 bases at V and 3 bases at J, with 10 bases in the middle. Looked up from germline, CDR1 is LNHDA and CDR2 is SQIVND (reference sequence). This CDR3 contains 13 residues. CDR3 sequence reads: CASSVTVDYGYTF. The CDR3 DNA sequence: TGTGCCAGTAGTGTGACAGTCGACTATGGCTACACCTTC.

The chain employs TRBV2 and TRBJ1-5; a weak D match, TRBD1 (6 bases). The V and J ends lost 7 bases and 5 bases respectively, with 9 bases between them. Germline V lookup: CDR1 SNHLY, CDR2 FYNNEI. The CDR3 spans 12 residues. The CDR3 region has the DNA TGTGCCAGCAAGACAGGAGATCAGCCCCAGCATTTT. Translating gives CASKTGDQPQHF.

The rearrangement links TRBV5-1 to TRBJ1-4; the D gene is possibly TRBD1 (5 bases). This CDR3 is 15 amino acids long. V lost 4 bases and J lost 3, with 13 bases in between. Germline V gene sequence: CDR1 SGHRS, CDR2 YFSETQ. Here the CDR3 reads CASSRGGTPNEKLFF. CDR3 nucleotides: TGCGCCAGCAGCCGGGGGGGGACCCCTAATGAAAAACTGTTTTTT.

Turning to this clone: Other DNA sequences in the same sample also yield this CDR3. The J gene is TRBJ1-1, the V gene TRBV10-3; maybe TRBD1 (5 bases). V was pared by 2 bases and J by 0 bases, with 7 bases between. The CDR3 spans 14 residues. Germline assignment: CDR1 ENHRY and CDR2 SYGVKD. CDR3 nucleotide sequence: TGTGCCATCAGTGAGACAGGCATGAACACTGAAGCTTTCTTT. The encoded protein is CAISETGMNTEAFF.

The V call is TRBV11-3, the J call TRBJ2-7; TRBD2 matches at 7 bases. This CDR3 has 15 amino acids. The germline gives CDR1 SGHNT, CDR2 YENEEA. Losses at the gene ends were 3 bases for V and 3 bases for J; bases not matched to a gene: 8. DNA of the CDR3: TGTGCCAGCAGCTTGGGGGAGGGCGGGCTCTACGAGCAGTACTTC. Protein sequence: CASSLGEGGLYEQYF. The full variable domain, rest sourced from reference TRBV11-3 and TRBJ2-7, is EAGVVQSPRYKIIEKKQPVAFWCNPISGHNTLYWYLQNLGQGPELLIRYENEEAVDDSQLPKDRFSAERLKGVDSTLKIQPAELGDSAVYLCASSLGEGGLYEQYFGPGTRLTVT.

V and J are TRBV11-2 and TRBJ2-7; the D gene is possibly TRBD2 (5 bases). The germline gives CDR1 SGHAT, CDR2 FQNNGV. Trimming shortened V by 5 bases and J by 0 bases, and 8 bases separated the two germline ends. The CDR3 sequence is 13 residues long. The CDR3 reads CASSAGFSYEQYF. CDR3 DNA sequence: TGTGCCAGCAGCGCGGGCTTCTCCTACGAGCAGTACTTC.

This clone was seen just once. The rearrangement joins TRBV18 to TRBJ2-6; a possible D gene is TRBD1 (6 bases). This CDR3 is 17 amino acids long. Germline V gene lookup returns CDR1 KGHSH and CDR2 LQKENI. The ends were cut back, 5 bases at V and 0 bases at J, with 14 bases in the middle. CDR3: CASSKQGTSSGANVLTF. The CDR3 DNA follows: TGTGCCAGCTCAAAGCAGGGGACCAGCTCTGGGGCCAACGTCCTGACTTTC.

V is TRBV19 and J is TRBJ1-1, with D tentatively TRBD1 (6 bases). V dropped 1 base and J dropped 4 bases, with 10 bases sitting between them. The germline V gene has CDR1 LNHDA and CDR2 SQIVND (reference sequence). This CDR3 comprises 14 residues. The CDR3 bases are TGTGCCAGTAGTATAGGGCAGGGGAGCACTGAAGCTTTCTTT. It specifies CASSIGQGSTEAFF.

V and J are TRBV7-9 and TRBJ2-7; D is uncertain. Trimming removed 3 bases at V and 3 bases at J, with 6 bases between. The CDR3 consists of 12 residues. Germline V gene lookup returns CDR1 SEHNR and CDR2 FQNEAQ (reference sequence). The CDR3, as DNA: TGTGCCAGCAGCTTTAGTCTCTACGAGCAGTACGTC. Its protein product is CASSFSLYEQYV.

The chain couples TRBV24-1 to TRBJ1-1; TRBD1 matches at 8 bases. CDR3 length equals 13 residues. Germline CDR1 reads KGHDR; CDR2 reads SFDVKD. Trimming cost V 8 bases and J 4 bases; bases outside gene matches: 5. The DNA for the CDR3 is TGTGCCACCACAGGGGGCGAGGGCACTGAAGCTTTCTTT. Residues: CATTGGEGTEAFF.